The entry below describes one T cell receptor beta chain. The antigen remains unidentified. This sample was included in a study of cytomegalovirus exposure and HLA in healthy donors. Overall study findings and caveats: Later, TCR association rates were found to vary by HLA locus, highest for DRB1 and lowest for HLA-C. TCR beta chain V- and J-gene trimming was linked, in a later analysis, to a missense variant in DCLRE1C.

Amplification used 60 Vbeta primers and 13 Jbeta primers. The table came from immunoSEQ multiplex PCR; TCRdb's copy has only in-frame clones and leaves some out. The sample table sets out around 100,000 clones. There are 12 residues in the CDR3. Germline CDR1 reads SQVTM; CDR2 reads ANQGSEA. The V end lost 3 bases, the J end lost 10 bases, and 13 bases lay between the germline ends. This TCR came from a man between 50 and 59 years old in good health and CMV-seronegative. This chain uses TRBV29-1 with TRBJ2-1, with a weak D call TRBD1 (5 bases). Source material: PBMCs. CDR3 region: CSVDDGASEQFF. The CDR3 DNA sequence: TGCAGCGTTGATGATGGGGCCTCGGAGCAGTTCTTC.